This T cell receptor (beta chain) originates from a study of cytotoxic CD8 clonotypes in ibrutinib-treated CLL. Measured with immunoSEQ multiplex PCR; TCRdb has only the in-frame clones, and not every one. The sample comprises just over 200,000 clones, approximately 79% of which are singletons, and 9.5% to 12% rests with the top ten. Trimming removed 4 bases from V and 0 bases from J; junction bases left unmatched: 6. CDR1 and CDR2 from the germline V gene are SGHRS and YFSETQ. The CDR3 totals 17 residues. This chain uses TRBV5-1 with TRBJ1-6, with TRBD1 matching 8 bases. The sequencing used PBMCs, collected after 12 months of ibrutinib treatment. This receptor was taken from a human donor with chronic lymphocytic leukemia. CDR3 sequence (DNA): TGCGCCAGCAGCAACAGACAGGGGAGCTCCTATAATTCACCCCTCCACTTT. Protein product: CASSNRQGSSYNSPLHF.